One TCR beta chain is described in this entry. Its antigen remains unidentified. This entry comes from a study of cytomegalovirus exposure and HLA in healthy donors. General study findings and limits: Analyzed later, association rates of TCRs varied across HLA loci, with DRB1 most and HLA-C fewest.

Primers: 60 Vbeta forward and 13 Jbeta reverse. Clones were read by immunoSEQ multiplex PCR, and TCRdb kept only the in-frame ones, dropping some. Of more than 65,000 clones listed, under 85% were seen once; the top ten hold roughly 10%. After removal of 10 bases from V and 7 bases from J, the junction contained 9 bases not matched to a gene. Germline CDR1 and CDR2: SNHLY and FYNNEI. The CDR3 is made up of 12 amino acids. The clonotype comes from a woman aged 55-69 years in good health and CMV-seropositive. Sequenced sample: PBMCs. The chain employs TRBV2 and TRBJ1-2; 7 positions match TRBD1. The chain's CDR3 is CANQGQSIGYTF. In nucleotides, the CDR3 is TGTGCCAACCAGGGACAGTCTATTGGCTACACCTTC.